The source of this T cell receptor beta chain is a study of T cells in tuberculosis. Notes on the study in general: Shorter CDR3-alpha in active tuberculosis partly drove smaller distances.

Germline V CDR1 and CDR2: LGHNA, YNFKEQ. Unmatched junction bases numbered 5, after V lost 1 base and J lost 2 bases. The CDR3 has 15 residues. Measured with immunoSEQ multiplex PCR; TCRdb has only the in-frame clones, and not every one. The sample lists around 41,000 clones; approximately 94% were seen once. Adolescents were screened for latent TB by skin test and IGRA. Notes on this clone: Its target is unknown.

V and J are TRBV4-2 and TRBJ2-7; TRBD1 aligns across 7 bases. Sequencing was done on a sample of PBMCs. The source is a donor aged 5-35 years with latent tuberculosis or without tuberculosis infection. Some clones in this sample may be carry-over from other donors' samples. In DNA form, the CDR3 reads TGTGCCAGCAGCCAAGGGGGACAGCCGGCCTACGAGCAGTACTTC. Amino acid sequence: CASSQGGQPAYEQYF.